This entry describes one TCR beta chain. Its target is unknown. The immunoSEQ assay was v3.0, run at survey level. Each sample had sequencing targeting about 40,000-55,000 T-cell genomes. Repertoires were generated with immunoSEQ multiplex PCR, while TCRdb's copy carries only in-frame clones and drops some. The sample yields roughly 29,000 clones, 95% seen once. The source of the sample is a study of long-term antiretroviral therapy in people with HIV. Study conclusions and caveats: Across all time points, the repertoire was dominated by clones that expanded before ART. Samples were collected from about 2003 to 2018 under possibly less effective ART regimens. With ART, diversity went up but was still lower than in transplant donor controls.

This CDR3 contains 12 residues. Trimming stripped 11 bases from V and 3 bases from J, with 11 bases between. CDR1 is LNHDA, CDR2 SQIVND, per germline (reference sequence). The sequencing used unsorted PBMCs, collected 5.3 years after starting antiretroviral therapy. The sequence derives from a man aged 45-65 years with HIV. This rearrangement joins TRBV19 to TRBJ2-4; TRBD1 is a possible D gene (5 bases). CDR3 region: CAARQSKNIQYF. The CDR3 DNA is TGTGCCGCCCGACAGAGCAAAAACATTCAGTACTTC.